This T cell receptor beta chain derives from a study of T-cell memory formation after mild COVID-19. TCRdb redid the calling of the 5' RACE reads with MiXCR, one entry per CDR3 protein. In the table there are about 390,000 distinct CDR3 sequences, 15% to 20% of which are singletons. In this sample, this clonotype turned up a few times. This CDR3 is 13 amino acids long. V was clipped by 2 bases and J by 3 bases, with 8 bases between them. Germline V gives CDR1 MNHEY, CDR2 SVGEGT. The specimen was PBMCs or a T cell subset sorted from them (not recorded which). The chain combines TRBV6-2 or TRBV6-3 with TRBJ2-7; unclear D gene. This receptor was obtained from a man aged 18 to 35 who had mild COVID-19 (a few samples of this study predate the infection). Cell type and time point are not known. The DNA of the CDR3 is TGTGCCAGCAGTTACGGGCAGAGCTACGAGCAGTACGTC. Encoded protein: CASSYGQSYEQYV.